Following are 25 T cell receptor beta chains from one sample sequenced in a study of brain T cells in children with intractable seizures. Some clones are missing from TCRdb's copy, which holds only in-frame ones; the method was immunoSEQ multiplex PCR. The sample records roughly 80,000 clones, around 91% being singletons. The sequenced sample was peripheral blood, obtained at surgery. These receptors were collected from a girl aged 2 to 9 with Rasmussen encephalitis and intractable seizures.

The rearrangement links TRBV5-1 to TRBJ2-7, with 8 bases identical to TRBD2. This CDR3 spans 17 amino acids. The germline V gene encodes CDR1 SGHRS and CDR2 YFSETQ. V gave up 0 bases and J gave up 4 bases; unmatched junction bases: 12. CDR3: CASSLEYPLAGTYEQYF. The CDR3 coding sequence is TGCGCCAGCAGCTTGGAGTACCCTTTAGCGGGAACGTACGAGCAGTACTTC.

This chain links TRBV6-1 with TRBJ2-1; TRBD2 agrees at 16 bases. The junction had 10 bases not matched to a gene; V was cut back by 4 bases and J by 7 bases. Germline CDR1 reads MNHNS; CDR2 reads SASEGT. The CDR3 is 18 residues long. DNA of the CDR3: TGTGCCAGCAGTGGAACCGGGACTAGCGGGAGGGCCCGAAATGAGCAGTTCTTC. Amino acids: CASSGTGTSGRARNEQFF.

This clone showed up just once. The V and J genes are TRBV5-1 and TRBJ1-4; D unclear. Germline CDR1 and CDR2: SGHRS and YFSETQ. V dropped 0 bases and J dropped 8 bases, with 11 bases sitting between them. The CDR3 spans 14 residues. The CDR3 nucleotides read TGCGCCAGCAGCTTGGGGCCCTCCAACGAAAAACTGTTTTTT. It codes for CASSLGPSNEKLFF.

The chain is built from TRBV9 and TRBJ2-7, with 8 bases that match TRBD1. Germline V gives CDR1 SGDLS, CDR2 YYNGEE. The V gene end was trimmed by 1 base and the J gene end by 4 bases; junction bases not matched to a gene: 7. The CDR3 loop spans 15 amino acids. This CDR3 reads CASSVRTGPNYEQYF. DNA for the CDR3: TGTGCCAGCAGCGTAAGGACAGGGCCGAATTACGAGCAGTACTTC.

The genes are TRBV9 and TRBJ2-2, with 7 nucleotides matching TRBD1. Unmatched junction bases numbered 8, after V lost 3 bases and J lost 0 bases. In germline, CDR1 is SGDLS, CDR2 YYNGEE. This CDR3 has 17 amino acids. CDR3 region: CASSESEGAPNTGELFF. As DNA, the CDR3 is TGTGCCAGCAGCGAGAGTGAGGGGGCCCCGAACACCGGGGAGCTGTTTTTT.

The rearrangement uses TRBV18 and TRBJ1-3; no clear D gene. The CDR3 has 18 amino acids. With 3 bases removed from V and 0 bases from J, the gap between germline ends came to 18 bases. Germline CDR1 KGHSH, CDR2 LQKENI. CDR3 loop: CASSPSGYVSGSGNTIYF. The DNA for the CDR3 is TGTGCCAGCTCACCTTCCGGGTACGTCAGTGGCTCTGGAAACACCATATATTTT.

This chain links TRBV30 with TRBJ1-1; 7 bases agree with TRBD1. CDR1 is GTSNPN and CDR2 is SVGIG in the germline V gene (reference sequence). V gave up 7 bases and J gave up 1 base; unmatched junction bases: 6. The CDR3 is made up of 13 amino acids. The chain's CDR3 is CASRDRQNTEAFF. The CDR3 DNA is TGTGCCTCAAGGGACAGACAGAACACTGAAGCTTTCTTT.

The CDR3 DNA is TGTGCCAGCAGCTTTTTTCCTCTGGCGAACACTGAAGCTTTCTTT. It translates to CASSFFPLANTEAFF. V gene TRBV7-8 combines with J gene TRBJ1-1, with D uncertain. CDR3 length: 15 residues. CDR1 is SGHVS and CDR2 is FQNEAQ in the germline V gene. With 3 bases removed from V and 1 base from J, the gap between germline ends came to 12 bases.

This sequence joins TRBV5-4 and TRBJ2-1; TRBD2 aligns across 12 bases. This CDR3 comprises 16 residues. J gave up 2 bases and V 4 bases, and 4 bases lay outside the gene matches. The germline CDR1 and CDR2 sequences are SGHNT and YYREEE (reference sequence). CDR3 DNA sequence: TGTGCCAGCAGCAATCCTAGCGGGGGGGCCTACAATGAGCAGTTCTTC. As protein: CASSNPSGGAYNEQFF.

Concerning this clone: The junction shows a germline mismatch at one end, possibly a read error. V and J are TRBV18 and TRBJ1-2; tentatively, D is TRBD1 (5 bases). The V gene's germline CDR1 is KGHSH and CDR2 LQKENI. The CDR3 runs to 14 residues. Written as DNA, the CDR3 is TGTGTCAGCTCACCGGGGCAGGCTTCTTATGGCTACACCTTC. Encoded protein: CVSSPGQASYGYTF.

This CDR3 reads CASSPEASDTQYF. CDR3 in DNA: TGTGCCAGCAGCCCCGAGGCCTCAGATACGCAGTATTTT. This chain uses TRBV5-6 with TRBJ2-3, with unresolved D. The V end was cut by 4 bases, the J end by 4 bases, with 10 bases between. The germline CDR1 and CDR2 sequences are SGHDT and YYEEEE. The CDR3 is 13 amino acids.

This chain joins TRBV7-9 and TRBJ1-4; D possibly corresponds to TRBD1 (5 bases). The CDR3 has 16 amino acids. The V end was cut by 1 base, the J end by 0 bases, with 9 bases between. Germline V CDR1 and CDR2: SEHNR, FQNEAQ (reference sequence). CDR3 region: CASSLVEGATNEKLFF. CDR3 in DNA: TGTGCCAGCAGCTTAGTGGAAGGGGCAACTAATGAAAAACTGTTTTTT. The full variable domain, rest sourced from reference TRBV7-9 and TRBJ1-4, is DTGVSQNPRHKITKRGQNVTFRCDPISEHNRLYWYRQTLGQGPEFLTYFQNEAQLEKSRLLSDRFSAERPKGSFSTLEIQRTEQGDSAMYLCASSLVEGATNEKLFFGSGTQLSVL.

J is TRBJ2-7 and V is TRBV10-3, with 10 nucleotides matching TRBD1. The V segment lost 1 base and the J segment 5 bases; nucleotides outside the gene matches: 8. Germline CDR1 reads ENHRY; CDR2 reads SYGVKD. The CDR3 has 16 amino acids. The CDR3 spells CAISELGTGDFHEQYF. CDR3 DNA sequence: TGTGCCATCAGTGAGTTAGGGACAGGGGATTTCCACGAGCAGTACTTC.

This rearrangement joins TRBV29-1 to TRBJ2-3; 10 bases are a match to TRBD1. This CDR3 comprises 14 residues. V trimming: 5 bases; J trimming: 2 bases; junction bases outside the gene matches: 4. CDR1 and CDR2 from the germline V gene are SQVTM and ANQGSEA. The CDR3 loop is CSVNGQGVTDTQYF. In DNA form, the CDR3 reads TGCAGCGTTAATGGACAGGGGGTCACAGATACGCAGTATTTT.

This rearrangement joins TRBV6-1 to TRBJ1-2, with a weak D call TRBD1 (6 bases). V was shortened by 6 bases and J by 8 bases, with 22 bases between the two germline ends. This CDR3 comprises 15 residues. Germline CDR1 MNHNS, CDR2 SASEGT. This CDR3 reads CASRGARASVGGYTF. The CDR3 bases are TGTGCCAGCAGGGGGGCCCGGGCATCAGTTGGCGGCTACACCTTC.

V usage is TRBV1 and J usage is TRBJ2-5; the DNA was not used to check the table's D call, TRBD2. TRBV1 is marked as a pseudogene. The CDR3 contains 17 residues. CDR3: CTSSPLKEGPVIGPQYF. CDR3 sequence (DNA): TGCACCAGCAGCCCCCTCAAAGAGGGCCCGGTGATAGGGCCCCAGTACTTC.

The V call is TRBV21-1, the J call TRBJ2-7; whether TRBD2, the table's D call, matches the DNA was not checked. TRBV21-1 is flagged as a pseudogene. The CDR3 runs to 15 residues. Written as DNA, the CDR3 is TGTGCCAGCAGGACCGGGACTAGCAAATCCTACGAGCAGTACTTC. It specifies CASRTGTSKSYEQYF.

This chain links TRBV5-1 with TRBJ2-7; 10 bases align to TRBD2. Losses at the gene ends were 4 bases for V and 2 bases for J; bases not matched to a gene: 12. Germline CDR1 is SGHRS and CDR2 is YFSETQ. The CDR3 runs to 17 residues. The CDR3 protein is CASSTSGGSGRAYEQYF. The CDR3 DNA sequence: TGCGCCAGCAGCACCAGCGGGGGCAGCGGGAGGGCCTACGAGCAGTACTTC. Using reference TRBV5-1 and TRBJ2-7 for the parts outside the CDR3, the full variable domain is KAGVTQTPRYLIKTRGQQVTLSCSPISGHRSVSWYQQTPGQGLQFLFEYFSETQRNKGNFPGRFSGRQFSNSRSEMNVSTLELGDSALYLCASSTSGGSGRAYEQYFGPGTRLTVT.

Only one count was recorded for this clone. J is TRBJ2-2 and V is TRBV11-3; D may be TRBD1 (5 bases). Trimming shortened V by 2 bases and J by 5 bases, and 15 bases separated the two germline ends. The CDR3 is 16 amino acids. Per the germline V gene, CDR1 is SGHNT and CDR2 is YENEEA. This CDR3 reads CASSLLSGIGTGELFF. The DNA for the CDR3 is TGTGCCAGCAGCTTACTATCAGGGATAGGGACCGGGGAGCTGTTTTTT. Variable domain in full (rest from reference TRBV11-3 and TRBJ2-2): EAGVVQSPRYKIIEKKQPVAFWCNPISGHNTLYWYLQNLGQGPELLIRYENEEAVDDSQLPKDRFSAERLKGVDSTLKIQPAELGDSAVYLCASSLLSGIGTGELFFGEGSRLTVL.

The chain couples TRBV7-2 to TRBJ1-5; no clear D. V lost 2 bases, J lost 0 bases, and 5 bases lay in between. Germline V gene data show CDR1 as SGHTA and CDR2 as FQGNSA. The CDR3 has 14 residues. CDR3 sequence reads: CASSLTYSNQPQHF. DNA of the CDR3: TGTGCCAGCAGCTTAACGTATAGCAATCAGCCCCAGCATTTT.

This CDR3 is CASSWGGLDTQYF. Written as DNA, the CDR3 is TGTGCCAGCAGCTGGGGGGGATTAGATACGCAGTATTTT. The chain joins TRBV7-8 to TRBJ2-3; 7 positions agree with TRBD2. V was clipped by 4 bases and J by 5 bases; unmatched bases: 3. This CDR3 is built from 13 residues. The V gene's germline CDR1 is SGHVS and CDR2 FQNEAQ.

This clone was counted a single time. The chain joins TRBV7-9 to TRBJ1-2; D unclear. The germline gives CDR1 SEHNR, CDR2 FQNEAQ (reference sequence). V lost 3 bases to trimming and J lost 10 bases, with 9 bases between them. The CDR3 consists of 11 residues. The CDR3 region has the DNA TGTGCCAGCAGCTTCAGCGGGGACTACACCTTC. This sequence encodes CASSFSGDYTF.

The V call is TRBV5-1, the J call TRBJ1-2; D remains ambiguous. Germline CDR1 reads SGHRS; CDR2 reads YFSETQ. The germline V and J ends were trimmed by 0 bases and 6 bases, with 12 bases remaining between them. The CDR3 is 14 residues long. The CDR3 bases are TGCGCCAGCAGCTTGGATCGCCGTGCGAATGGCTACACCTTC. It is translated as CASSLDRRANGYTF. Full variable domain (rest looked up from reference TRBV5-1 and TRBJ1-2): KAGVTQTPRYLIKTRGQQVTLSCSPISGHRSVSWYQQTPGQGLQFLFEYFSETQRNKGNFPGRFSGRQFSNSRSEMNVSTLELGDSALYLCASSLDRRANGYTFGSGTRLTVV.

This chain connects TRBV28 to TRBJ2-2, with 11 bases identical to TRBD1. CDR3 length equals 16 residues. The V gene end was trimmed by 5 bases and the J gene end by 6 bases; junction bases not matched to a gene: 8. CDR1 and CDR2 (germline): MDHEN, SYDVKM. The CDR3 bases are TGTGCCAGCAGTCTAGCCGGGACAGGGGGACCCGGGGAGCTGTTTTTT. Translation: CASSLAGTGGPGELFF.

This clone was seen just once. The CDR3 spells CASSLVSIVSEQYF. CDR3 DNA sequence: TGTGCCAGCAGCTTGGTTTCTATAGTTTCCGAGCAGTACTTC. The chain has TRBV5-6 and TRBJ2-7, with D unresolved. This CDR3 region has 14 residues. V was clipped by 0 bases and J by 6 bases, with 13 bases between them. Germline V gene lookup returns CDR1 SGHDT and CDR2 YYEEEE.